This TCR beta chain stems from a study of cytomegalovirus exposure and HLA in healthy donors. About this clone: Its specificity is unknown.

PCR employed 60 Vbeta and 13 Jbeta primers. Data came from immunoSEQ multiplex PCR; TCRdb stores just in-frame clones and leaves some out. The sample holds about 89,000 clones, about 75% seen once. Study-level findings and limits: Per published reports, the classifier diagnosed cytomegalovirus status with high specificity and sensitivity.

The germline gives CDR1 SGHTA, CDR2 FQGTGA. With V trimmed by 4 bases and J by 2 bases, 19 bases remained unmatched. This CDR3 is built from 19 residues. V is TRBV7-3 and J is TRBJ1-1, with 7 bases that match TRBD1. The receptor's source is a man aged 25-45 years in good health and CMV-seropositive. The specimen sequenced was PBMCs. CDR3 sequence reads: CASSSRAVTGAKFNTEAFF. CDR3 coding DNA: TGTGCCAGCAGCTCAAGGGCGGTAACAGGGGCGAAATTCAACACTGAAGCTTTCTTT.